This TCR beta chain was documented in a study of cytomegalovirus exposure and HLA in healthy donors. Study conclusions and caveats: As a later analysis revealed, most CMV-associated TCR beta chains appeared HLA-restricted. Some highly shared sequence variants likely arose as a pipeline artifact. Accounts indicate the classifier identified cytomegalovirus status with strong specificity and sensitivity. Most of the TCR beta V segments (in an earlier analysis) were productive either about 87% or about 30% of the time.

Germline CDR1 MNHEY, CDR2 SVGAGI. The trim removed 4 bases at V and 5 bases at J, leaving 8 bases unmatched. The CDR3 contains 14 residues. The PCR had 60 Vbeta and 13 Jbeta primers. The protocol was immunoSEQ multiplex PCR, while the TCRdb copy is restricted to in-frame clones and leaves out a portion. Of over 60,000 clones listed, about 81% are singletons. Of note for this clone: Its specificity is unknown.

Specimen: PBMCs. The chain uses TRBV6-5 and TRBJ2-7, with 7 bases fitting TRBD2. This clonotype originated in a man aged 65-85 years in good health and CMV-seronegative. CDR3 bases: TGTGCCAGCAGTTTTGAACCGGGAGGCCACGAGCAGTACTTC. This sequence encodes CASSFEPGGHEQYF.